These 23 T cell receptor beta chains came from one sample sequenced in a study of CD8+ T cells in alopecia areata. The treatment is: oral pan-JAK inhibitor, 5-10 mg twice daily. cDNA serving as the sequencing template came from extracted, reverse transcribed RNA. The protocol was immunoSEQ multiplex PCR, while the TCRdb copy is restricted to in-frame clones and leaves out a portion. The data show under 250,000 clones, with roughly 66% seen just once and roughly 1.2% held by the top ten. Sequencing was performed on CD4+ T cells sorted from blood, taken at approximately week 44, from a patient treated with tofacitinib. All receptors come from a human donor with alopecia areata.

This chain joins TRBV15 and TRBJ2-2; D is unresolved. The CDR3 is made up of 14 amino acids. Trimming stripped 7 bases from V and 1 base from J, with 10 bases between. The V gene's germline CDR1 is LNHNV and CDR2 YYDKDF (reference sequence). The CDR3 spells CATNARGNTGELFF. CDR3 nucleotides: TGTGCCACCAACGCACGCGGGAACACCGGGGAGCTGTTTTTT.

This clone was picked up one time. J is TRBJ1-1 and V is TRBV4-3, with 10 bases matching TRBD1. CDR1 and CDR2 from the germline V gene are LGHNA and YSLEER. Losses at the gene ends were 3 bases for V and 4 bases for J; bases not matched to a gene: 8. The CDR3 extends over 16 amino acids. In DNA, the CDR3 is TGCGCCAGCAGCCATGACCTGACAGGGGGCTTCACTGAAGCTTTCTTT. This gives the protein CASSHDLTGGFTEAFF.

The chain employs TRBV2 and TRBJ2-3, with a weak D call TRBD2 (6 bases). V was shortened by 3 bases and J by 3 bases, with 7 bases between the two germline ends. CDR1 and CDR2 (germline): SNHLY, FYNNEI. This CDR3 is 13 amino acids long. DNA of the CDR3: TGTGCCAGCAGTGAGACTAGTACAGATACGCAGTATTTT. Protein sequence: CASSETSTDTQYF.

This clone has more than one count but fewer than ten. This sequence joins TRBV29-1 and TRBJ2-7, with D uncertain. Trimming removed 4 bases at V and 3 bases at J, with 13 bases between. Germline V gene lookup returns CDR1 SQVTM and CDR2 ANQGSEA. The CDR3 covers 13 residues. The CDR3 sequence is CSVGGVMGYEQYF. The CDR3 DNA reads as TGCAGCGTTGGTGGGGTAATGGGCTACGAGCAGTACTTC.

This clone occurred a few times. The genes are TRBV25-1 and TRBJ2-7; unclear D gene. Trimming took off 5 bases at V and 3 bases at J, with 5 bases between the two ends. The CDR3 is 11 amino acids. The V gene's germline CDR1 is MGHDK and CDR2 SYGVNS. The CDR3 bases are TGTGCCAGCAGTTGGAACTACGAGCAGTACTTC. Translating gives CASSWNYEQYF.

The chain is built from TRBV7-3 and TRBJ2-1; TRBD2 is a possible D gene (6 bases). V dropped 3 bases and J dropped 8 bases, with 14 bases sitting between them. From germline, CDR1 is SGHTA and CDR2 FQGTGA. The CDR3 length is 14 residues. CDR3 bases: TGTGCCAGCAGCTTCAGAACCCGGAGGGATGAGCAGTTCTTC. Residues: CASSFRTRRDEQFF.

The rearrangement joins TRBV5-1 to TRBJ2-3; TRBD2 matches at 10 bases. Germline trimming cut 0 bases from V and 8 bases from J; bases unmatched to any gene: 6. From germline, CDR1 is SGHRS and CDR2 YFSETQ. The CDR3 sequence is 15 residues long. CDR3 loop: CASSLERTSGITQYF. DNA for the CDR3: TGCGCCAGCAGCTTGGAACGGACTAGCGGTATTACGCAGTATTTT.

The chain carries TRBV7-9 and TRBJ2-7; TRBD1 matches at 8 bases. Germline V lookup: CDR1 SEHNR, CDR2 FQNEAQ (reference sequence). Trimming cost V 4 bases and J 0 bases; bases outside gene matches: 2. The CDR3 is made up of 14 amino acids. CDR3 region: CASSSTGASYEQYF. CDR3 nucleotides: TGTGCCAGCAGCTCGACAGGGGCCTCCTACGAGCAGTACTTC.

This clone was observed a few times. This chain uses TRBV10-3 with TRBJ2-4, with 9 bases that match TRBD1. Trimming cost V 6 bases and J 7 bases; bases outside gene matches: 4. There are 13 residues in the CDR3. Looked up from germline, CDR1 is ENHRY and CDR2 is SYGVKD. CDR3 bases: TGTGCCATCAGGGGACAGGGCGTGAACATTCAGTACTTC. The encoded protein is CAIRGQGVNIQYF.

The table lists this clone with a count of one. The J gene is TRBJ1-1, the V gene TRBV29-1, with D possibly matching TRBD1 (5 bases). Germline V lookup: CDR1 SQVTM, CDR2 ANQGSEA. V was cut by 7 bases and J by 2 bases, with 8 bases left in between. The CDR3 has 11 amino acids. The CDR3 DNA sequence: TGCAGCGAGGGGCTTAACACTGAAGCTTTCTTT. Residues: CSEGLNTEAFF.

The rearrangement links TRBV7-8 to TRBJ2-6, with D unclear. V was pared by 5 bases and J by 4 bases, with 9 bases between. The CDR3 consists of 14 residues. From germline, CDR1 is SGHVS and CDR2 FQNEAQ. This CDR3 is CASSMESGANVLTF. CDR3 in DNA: TGTGCCAGCAGCATGGAATCCGGGGCCAACGTCCTGACTTTC.

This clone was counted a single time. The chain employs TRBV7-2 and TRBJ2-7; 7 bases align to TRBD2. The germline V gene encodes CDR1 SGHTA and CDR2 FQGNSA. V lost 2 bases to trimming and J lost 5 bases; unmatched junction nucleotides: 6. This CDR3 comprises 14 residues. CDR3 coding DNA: TGTGCCAGCAGCTTATCGCAGGGAGGGAACGAGCAGTACTTC. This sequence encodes CASSLSQGGNEQYF.

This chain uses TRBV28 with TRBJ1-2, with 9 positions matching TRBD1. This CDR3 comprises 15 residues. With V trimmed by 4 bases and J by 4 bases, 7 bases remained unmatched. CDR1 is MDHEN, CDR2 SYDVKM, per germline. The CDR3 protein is CASSSNSGQGYGYTF. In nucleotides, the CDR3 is TGTGCCAGCAGTTCGAATTCGGGACAGGGCTATGGCTACACCTTC.

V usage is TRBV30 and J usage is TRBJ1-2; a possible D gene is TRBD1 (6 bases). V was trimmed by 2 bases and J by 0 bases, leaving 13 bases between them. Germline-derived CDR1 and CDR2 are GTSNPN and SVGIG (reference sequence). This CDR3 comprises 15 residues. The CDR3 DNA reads TGTGCCTGGAGTTTGACTAGGACAGCTAACTATGGCTACACCTTC. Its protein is CAWSLTRTANYGYTF.

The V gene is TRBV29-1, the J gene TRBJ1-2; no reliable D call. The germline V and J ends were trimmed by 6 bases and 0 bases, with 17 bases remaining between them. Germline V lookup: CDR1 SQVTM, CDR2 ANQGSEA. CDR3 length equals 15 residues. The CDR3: CSVSTLRATNYGYTF. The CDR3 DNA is TGCAGCGTCTCTACGCTTAGAGCAACTAACTATGGCTACACCTTC.

For the CDR3, the DNA is TGTGCCAGCAGATGGACCGGCAATGAGCAGTTCTTC. This sequence encodes CASRWTGNEQFF. V gene TRBV2 combines with J gene TRBJ2-1; D gene ambiguous. This CDR3 is 12 amino acids long. Per germline, CDR1 SNHLY and CDR2 FYNNEI. V lost 6 bases, J lost 6 bases, and 9 bases lay in between.

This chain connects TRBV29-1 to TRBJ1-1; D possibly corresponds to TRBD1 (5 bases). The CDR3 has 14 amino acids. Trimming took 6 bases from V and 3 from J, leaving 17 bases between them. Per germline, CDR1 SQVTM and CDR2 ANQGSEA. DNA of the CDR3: TGCAGCGTCGTTGCCAGGGTGGTGGACACTGAAGCTTTCTTT. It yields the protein CSVVARVVDTEAFF. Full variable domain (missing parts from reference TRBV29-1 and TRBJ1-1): SAVISQKPSRDICQRGTSLTIQCQVDSQVTMMFWYRQQPGQSLTLIATANQGSEATYESGFVIDKFPISRPNLTFSTLTVSNMSPEDSSIYLCSVVARVVDTEAFFGQGTRLTVV.

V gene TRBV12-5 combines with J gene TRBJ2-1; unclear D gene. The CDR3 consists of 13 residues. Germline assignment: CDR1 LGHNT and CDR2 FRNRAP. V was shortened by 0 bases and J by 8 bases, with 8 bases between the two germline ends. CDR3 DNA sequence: TGTGCTAGTGGTTTGGTTCTAGACCATGAGCAGTTCTTC. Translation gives CASGLVLDHEQFF.

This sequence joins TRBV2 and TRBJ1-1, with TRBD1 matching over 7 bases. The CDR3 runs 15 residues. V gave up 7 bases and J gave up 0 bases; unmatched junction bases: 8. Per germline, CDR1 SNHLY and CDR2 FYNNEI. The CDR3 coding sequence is TGTGCCAGCACTCGACAGGGTCAAGTGAACACTGAAGCTTTCTTT. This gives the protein CASTRQGQVNTEAFF.

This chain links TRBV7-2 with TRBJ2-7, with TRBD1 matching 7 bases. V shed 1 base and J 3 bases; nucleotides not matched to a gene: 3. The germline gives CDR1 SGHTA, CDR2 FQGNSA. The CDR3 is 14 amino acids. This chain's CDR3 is CASSLGRQGYEQYF. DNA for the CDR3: TGTGCCAGCAGCTTAGGAAGACAGGGCTACGAGCAGTACTTC.

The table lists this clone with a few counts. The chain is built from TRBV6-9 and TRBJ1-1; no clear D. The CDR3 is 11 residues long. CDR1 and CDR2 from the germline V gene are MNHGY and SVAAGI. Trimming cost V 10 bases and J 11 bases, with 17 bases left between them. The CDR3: CAIGLQLGAFF. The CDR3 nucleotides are TGTGCCATCGGACTGCAGCTAGGGGCTTTCTTT.

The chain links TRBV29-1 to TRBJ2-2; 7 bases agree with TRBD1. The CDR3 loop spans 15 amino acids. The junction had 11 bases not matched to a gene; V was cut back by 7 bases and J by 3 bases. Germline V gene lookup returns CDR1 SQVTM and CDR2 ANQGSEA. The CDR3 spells CSAKASGTDTGELFF. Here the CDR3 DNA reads TGCAGCGCAAAAGCGTCCGGGACAGACACCGGGGAGCTGTTTTTT.

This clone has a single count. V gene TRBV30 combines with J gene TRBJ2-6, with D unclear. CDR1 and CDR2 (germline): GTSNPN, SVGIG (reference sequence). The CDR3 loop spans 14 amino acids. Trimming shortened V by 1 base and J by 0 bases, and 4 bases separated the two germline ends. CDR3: CAWSGYSGANVLTF. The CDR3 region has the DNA TGTGCCTGGAGTGGCTACTCTGGGGCCAACGTCCTGACTTTC. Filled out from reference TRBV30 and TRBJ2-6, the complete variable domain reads SQTIHQWPATLVQPVGSPLSLECTVEGTSNPNLYWYRQAAGRGLQLLFYSVGIGQISSEVPQNLSASRPQDRQFILSSKKLLLSDSGFYLCAWSGYSGANVLTFGAGSRLTVL.